These 15 T cell receptor beta chains were sequenced from one sample in a study of shared clonotypes between healthy human individuals. The protocol was immunoSEQ multiplex PCR, while the TCRdb copy is restricted to in-frame clones and leaves out a portion. The sample gives about 820,000 clones, 80% to 95% of which show up once; about 25% is in the top ten. Naive CD8 cells lacked CD45RO, underwent positive selection for CCR7 and left out terminally differentiated effector memory CD45RA+ cells. The sequenced sample was naive CD8+ T cells sorted from blood. Receptor source: a man aged 25 to 40 in good health.

The V gene is TRBV6-5, the J gene TRBJ2-3, with D possibly matching TRBD1 (6 bases). The germline V gene encodes CDR1 MNHEY and CDR2 SVGAGI. This CDR3 is built from 15 residues. Between the trimmed V and J ends, which lost 2 bases and 4 bases, there was a span of 13 bases. CDR3 DNA: TGTGCCAGCAGTTACAGAAGCAGGGGCTCAGATACGCAGTATTTT. Its translation: CASSYRSRGSDTQYF.

The V and J genes are TRBV7-3 and TRBJ2-7; weak D call: TRBD2 (5 bases). This CDR3 is built from 14 residues. The V end was cut by 5 bases, the J end by 2 bases, with 13 bases between. Germline lookup yields CDR1 SGHTA and CDR2 FQGTGA. The CDR3 reads CASSPTGETYEQYF. Here the CDR3 DNA reads TGTGCCAGCAGCCCCACCGGGGAAACCTACGAGCAGTACTTC.

Of note for this clone: This sample also contains other DNA sequences that code for the same CDR3. The V call is TRBV27, the J call TRBJ2-7, with D possibly matching TRBD1 (7 bases). Per the germline V gene, CDR1 is MNHEY and CDR2 is SMNVEV (reference sequence). The CDR3 covers 14 residues. The germline V and J ends were trimmed by 3 bases and 3 bases, with 12 bases remaining between them. CDR3 sequence: CASSFGGGVYEQYF. The CDR3 bases are TGTGCCAGCAGTTTCGGAGGGGGCGTCTACGAGCAGTACTTC.

The count of this clone is one. The gene calls are TRBV27 and TRBJ2-7, with a weak D call TRBD1 (6 bases). The CDR3 length is 15 residues. Trimming took 6 bases from V and 3 from J, leaving 18 bases between them. CDR1 MNHEY and CDR2 SMNVEV come from the germline V gene (reference sequence). The CDR3 loop reads CASRRSSGQNYEQYF. Written as DNA, the CDR3 is TGTGCCAGCAGACGCTCTTCGGGACAAAACTACGAGCAGTACTTC.

Of note for this clone: A junction end diverges from the germline sequence, so it may reflect a read error. The rearrangement links TRBV5-4 to TRBJ2-4, with unresolved D. The CDR3 has 13 residues. Per germline, CDR1 SGHNT and CDR2 YYREEE (reference sequence). This CDR3 reads CASSFWADQNIDF. CDR3 sequence (DNA): TGTGCCAGCAGCTTTTGGGCAGACCAAAACATCGACTTC.

The genes are TRBV4-1 and TRBJ2-2; 8 bases agree with TRBD1. Germline CDR1 reads MGHRA; CDR2 reads YSYEKL. The trim removed 0 bases at V and 7 bases at J, leaving 4 bases unmatched. The CDR3 length is 15 residues. The CDR3 spells CASSQDGQGSGELFF. In DNA, the CDR3 is TGCGCCAGCAGCCAAGACGGACAGGGCAGCGGGGAGCTGTTTTTT.

The CDR3 bases are TGCGCCAGCAGCCAAGAGGTCTGGCAGCCCCAGCATTTT. It is translated as CASSQEVWQPQHF. The chain has TRBV4-1 and TRBJ1-5; D call uncertain. Germline loops: CDR1 MGHRA, CDR2 YSYEKL. With 0 bases removed from V and 7 bases from J, the gap between germline ends came to 7 bases. The CDR3 is 13 amino acids.

The rearrangement joins TRBV25-1 to TRBJ2-7; TRBD2 aligns across 9 bases. The CDR3 contains 17 residues. With V trimmed by 3 bases and J by 1 base, 10 bases remained unmatched. CDR1 is MGHDK and CDR2 is SYGVNS in the germline V gene. The DNA of the CDR3 is TGTGCCAGCAGTGATCCCCCCTGGCGGGAGGGTTCCTACGAGCAGTACTTC. This sequence encodes CASSDPPWREGSYEQYF.

This chain connects TRBV11-2 to TRBJ2-1, with D unclear. Deletions cut 2 bases from V and 8 bases from J, with 10 bases between. This CDR3 comprises 13 residues. In germline, CDR1 is SGHAT, CDR2 FQNNGV. The CDR3 bases are TGTGCCAGCAGCTTACCTCACTTGGATGAGCAGTTCTTC. It translates to CASSLPHLDEQFF.

The sample holds one count of this clone. A read error may be the cause here, since a much bigger clone is one base away. Other DNA sequences within the sample encode an identical CDR3. The chain couples TRBV6-5 to TRBJ2-7; 11 bases are a match to TRBD1. The length of the CDR3 is 14 residues. The V gene's germline CDR1 is MNHEY and CDR2 SVGAGI. V lost 5 bases and J lost 3; bases outside the gene matches: 3. This CDR3 reads CASSAGTGGYEQYF. Here the CDR3 DNA reads TGTGCCAGCAGTGCTGGGACAGGGGGCTACGAGCAGTACTTC.

The rearrangement uses TRBV6-6 and TRBJ1-1; 9 bases agree with TRBD1. V lost 2 bases to trimming and J lost 2 bases; unmatched junction nucleotides: 6. The germline CDR1 and CDR2 sequences are MNHNY and SVGAGI (reference sequence). The CDR3 has 16 residues. CDR3 DNA sequence: TGTGCCAGCAGTTACGGAACAGGGGGCGAAAACACTGAAGCTTTCTTT. This codes for CASSYGTGGENTEAFF.

V and J are TRBV13 and TRBJ2-1, with 11 bases identical to TRBD2. The junction had 8 bases not matched to a gene; V was cut back by 1 base and J by 0 bases. This CDR3 spans 19 amino acids. The germline V gene has CDR1 PRHDT and CDR2 FYEKMQ (reference sequence). The CDR3, as DNA: TGTGCCAGCAGCTTAGATCTAGCGGGAGGCGTTAGCTCCTACAATGAGCAGTTCTTC. This gives the protein CASSLDLAGGVSSYNEQFF. Full variable domain (remainder filled in from reference TRBV13 and TRBJ2-1): AAGVIQSPRHLIKEKRETATLKCYPIPRHDTVYWYQQGPGQDPQFLISFYEKMQSDKGSIPDRFSAQQFSDYHSELNMSSLELGDSALYFCASSLDLAGGVSSYNEQFFGPGTRLTVL.

The rearrangement links TRBV7-2 to TRBJ2-7; D is unclear. In germline, CDR1 is SGHTA, CDR2 FQGNSA. CDR3 length: 13 residues. Trimming pared 5 bases from V and 4 bases from J, leaving 12 bases between. CDR3 DNA: TGTGCCAGCAGCCCGGAGAATAGGTACGAGCAGTACTTC. This translates into CASSPENRYEQYF. The full variable domain, rest sourced from reference TRBV7-2 and TRBJ2-7, is GAGVSQSPSNKVTEKGKDVELRCDPISGHTALYWYRQSLGQGLEFLIYFQGNSAPDKSGLPSDRFSAERTGGSVSTLTIQRTQQEDSAVYLCASSPENRYEQYFGPGTRLTVT.

The genes are TRBV7-2 and TRBJ2-1, with a tentative D call TRBD2 (5 bases). From germline, CDR1 is SGHTA and CDR2 FQGNSA. V dropped 1 base and J dropped 10 bases, with 20 bases sitting between them. CDR3 length equals 16 residues. The CDR3 nucleotides read TGTGCCAGCAGCTTAGTGGGAGTGGACCAGGTGGGGGAGCAGTTCTTC. Protein product: CASSLVGVDQVGEQFF.

The chain combines TRBV28 with TRBJ2-7; TRBD2 matches 13 bases. J lost 3 bases, V lost 3 bases, and 5 bases had no gene match. The germline V gene encodes CDR1 MDHEN and CDR2 SYDVKM. This CDR3 contains 16 residues. The CDR3 DNA reads TGTGCCAGCAGTTTCACCGGGACTAGCGGGAACTACGAGCAGTACTTC. It is translated as CASSFTGTSGNYEQYF. The whole variable domain, filled in from reference TRBV28 and TRBJ2-7, reads DVKVTQSSRYLVKRTGEKVFLECVQDMDHENMFWYRQDPGLGLRLIYFSYDVKMKEKGDIPEGYSVSREKKERFSLILESASTNQTSMYLCASSFTGTSGNYEQYFGPGTRLTVT.